These T cell receptor beta chains were read from a single sample in a study of cytomegalovirus exposure and HLA in healthy donors. The protocol was immunoSEQ multiplex PCR, while the TCRdb copy is restricted to in-frame clones and leaves out a portion. The sample shows 250,000 to 300,000 clones, roughly 85% of them seen only once. The material sequenced was PBMCs. All receptors come from a woman aged 18-29 years in good health and CMV-seronegative. Both conserved end residues are part of each CDR3. The order of the fields is V gene, J gene, D gene, clone size, CDR3 protein, CDR3 DNA. The D gene is left open where the match is weak. Size is stated for part of the rows, as once, few or many counts, or as a class when the clone is expanded.

V: TRBV6-5
J: TRBJ2-5
D: NA
size: NA
CDR3: CASSLFEPSRETQYF
DNA: TGTGCCAGCAGTCTTTTTGAGCCGTCTAGGGAGACCCAGTACTTC

V: TRBV29-1
J: TRBJ2-1
D: NA
size: NA
CDR3: CSGSEQGLNEQFF
DNA: TGCAGTGGATCGGAACAGGGTCTCAATGAGCAGTTCTTC

V: TRBV28
J: TRBJ1-5
D: NA
size: NA
CDR3: CASSTGQMNQPQHF
DNA: TGTGCCAGCAGTACAGGACAGATGAATCAGCCCCAGCATTTT

V: TRBV4-2
J: TRBJ2-1
D: TRBD2
size: NA
CDR3: CASSQASGGSGRAEQFF
DNA: TGTGCCAGCAGCCAAGCTTCCGGGGGTAGCGGGAGGGCTGAGCAGTTCTTC

V: TRBV19
J: TRBJ2-7
D: NA
size: NA
CDR3: CASSIAYDSSYEQYF
DNA: TGTGCCAGTAGTATAGCGTACGACAGTTCCTACGAGCAGTACTTC

V: TRBV7-3
J: TRBJ2-5
D: TRBD1
size: NA
CDR3: CASSWGTGTKTQYF
DNA: TGTGCCAGCAGCTGGGGGACAGGTACCAAGACCCAGTACTTC

V: TRBV7-3
J: TRBJ2-7
D: TRBD1
size: NA
CDR3: CASSEGQGRGLPHEQYF
DNA: TGTGCCAGCAGCGAGGGACAGGGAAGGGGTTTACCTCACGAGCAGTACTTC

V: TRBV5-1
J: TRBJ2-2
D: NA
size: NA
CDR3: CASSLLAQLNTGELFF
DNA: TGCGCCAGCAGCTTACTAGCCCAACTAAACACCGGGGAGCTGTTTTTT

V: TRBV19
J: TRBJ2-7
D: NA
size: NA
CDR3: CASRAGGITVEQYF
DNA: TGTGCCAGTAGGGCAGGCGGGATCACCGTCGAGCAGTACTTC

V: TRBV9
J: TRBJ1-2
D: TRBD1
size: NA
CDR3: CASSVGTGSTPYGYTF
DNA: TGTGCCAGCAGCGTGGGGACAGGATCAACCCCTTATGGCTACACCTTC

V: TRBV4-3
J: TRBJ2-5
D: NA
size: NA
CDR3: CASSQDRRETQYF
DNA: TGCGCCAGCAGCCAAGACCGCCGGGAGACCCAGTACTTC

V: TRBV5-1
J: TRBJ1-5
D: NA
size: NA
CDR3: CASSLVGDSNQPQHF
DNA: TGCGCCAGCAGCTTGGTAGGGGATAGCAATCAGCCCCAGCATTTT

V: TRBV7-9
J: TRBJ2-7
D: TRBD2
size: once
CDR3: CASSPGLAPTYEQYF
DNA: TGTGCCAGCAGCCCCGGACTAGCGCCTACCTACGAGCAGTACTTC

V: TRBV27
J: TRBJ2-6
D: NA
size: NA
CDR3: CASTSGANVLTF
DNA: TGTGCCAGCACGTCTGGGGCCAACGTCCTGACTTTC

V: TRBV10-3
J: TRBJ1-2
D: NA
size: NA
CDR3: CAIGWTDNYGYTF
DNA: TGTGCCATCGGATGGACAGATAACTATGGCTACACCTTC

V: TRBV11-2
J: TRBJ2-7
D: TRBD1
size: NA
CDR3: CASSLGTGGRYEQYF
DNA: TGTGCCAGCAGCTTAGGGACAGGAGGCCGGTACGAGCAGTACTTC

V: TRBV10-3
J: TRBJ2-7
D: TRBD2
size: NA
CDR3: CAISESGLAAISYEQYF
DNA: TGTGCCATCAGTGAGTCGGGACTAGCGGCTATCTCCTACGAGCAGTACTTC

V: TRBV19
J: TRBJ2-7
D: NA
size: NA
CDR3: CASRGGSHGYEQYF
DNA: TGTGCCAGTAGGGGTGGGAGCCACGGGTACGAGCAGTACTTC

V: TRBV2
J: TRBJ2-3
D: TRBD2
size: NA
CDR3: CASSEVSGLGTSTDTQYF
DNA: TGTGCCAGCAGTGAAGTATCCGGACTAGGGACTAGCACAGATACGCAGTATTTT

V: TRBV7-2
J: TRBJ2-5
D: NA
size: few
CDR3: CASSFYQGQETQYF
DNA: TGTGCCAGCAGCTTTTACCAGGGGCAAGAGACCCAGTACTTC

V: TRBV28
J: TRBJ1-5
D: TRBD1
size: NA
CDR3: CASSPDRVPQPQHF
DNA: TGTGCCAGCAGTCCGGACAGGGTACCTCAGCCCCAGCATTTT

V: TRBV6-5
J: TRBJ1-1
D: NA
size: once
CDR3: CASSYFGMNTEAFF
DNA: TGTGCCAGCAGTTATTTTGGCATGAACACTGAAGCTTTCTTT

V: TRBV7-2
J: TRBJ1-6
D: NA
size: NA
CDR3: CAVRRGNSPLHF
DNA: TGTGCCGTACGTAGGGGTAATTCACCCCTCCACTTT

V: TRBV14
J: TRBJ1-5
D: TRBD1
size: NA
CDR3: CASSPTGTEMGSNQPQHF
DNA: TGTGCCAGCAGCCCAACCGGGACAGAGATGGGGAGCAATCAGCCCCAGCATTTT

V: TRBV7-2
J: TRBJ1-1
D: NA
size: NA
CDR3: CASSLAAHPGTEAFF
DNA: TGTGCCAGCAGCTTAGCGGCACACCCGGGGACTGAAGCTTTCTTT

V: TRBV19
J: TRBJ1-2
D: NA
size: NA
CDR3: CASRDSRYGYTF
DNA: TGTGCCAGTAGGGACAGTAGGTATGGCTACACCTTC

V: TRBV30
J: TRBJ1-1
D: TRBD1
size: NA
CDR3: CAWDNGQGPNTEAFF
DNA: TGTGCCTGGGACAATGGACAGGGACCGAACACTGAAGCTTTCTTT

V: TRBV4-3
J: TRBJ1-3
D: TRBD1
size: NA
CDR3: CASSPRQGLSSGNTIYF
DNA: TGCGCCAGCAGCCCTAGACAGGGGTTAAGCTCTGGAAACACCATATATTTT

V: TRBV4-3
J: TRBJ2-2
D: TRBD2
size: once
CDR3: CASSQELAGNTGELFF
DNA: TGCGCCAGCAGCCAAGAATTAGCGGGGAACACCGGGGAGCTGTTTTTT

V: TRBV7-8
J: TRBJ1-4
D: NA
size: NA
CDR3: CASSSRGGVGEKLFF
DNA: TGTGCCAGCAGCTCTCGGGGTGGGGTTGGGGAAAAACTGTTTTTT

V: TRBV2
J: TRBJ2-5
D: TRBD2
size: NA
CDR3: CASSSTGTSGARGETQYF
DNA: TGTGCCAGCAGTTCAACCGGGACTAGCGGAGCAAGGGGGGAGACCCAGTACTTC

V: TRBV6-5
J: TRBJ1-4
D: NA
size: NA
CDR3: CASSYSTAATNEKLFF
DNA: TGTGCCAGCAGTTACTCTACTGCTGCAACTAATGAAAAACTGTTTTTT

V: TRBV30
J: TRBJ2-1
D: TRBD2
size: NA
CDR3: CAWMGRRGYYNEQFF
DNA: TGTGCCTGGATGGGCCGGCGGGGGTACTACAATGAGCAGTTCTTC

V: TRBV29-1
J: TRBJ1-5
D: TRBD1
size: few
CDR3: CSAGTGNQPQHF
DNA: TGCAGCGCGGGGACAGGGAATCAGCCCCAGCATTTT

V: TRBV30
J: TRBJ1-2
D: TRBD1
size: NA
CDR3: CAWTGEGQGFGYGYTF
DNA: TGTGCCTGGACCGGCGAAGGACAGGGGTTCGGCTATGGCTACACCTTC

V: TRBV5-6
J: TRBJ2-7
D: NA
size: NA
CDR3: CASSLEPGVEYEQYF
DNA: TGTGCCAGCAGCTTGGAGCCGGGAGTGGAGTACGAGCAGTACTTC

V: TRBV7-9
J: TRBJ2-1
D: TRBD2
size: NA
CDR3: CASSFGLAGVSEQFF
DNA: TGTGCCAGCAGCTTTGGACTAGCGGGAGTGAGTGAGCAGTTCTTC

V: TRBV5-1
J: TRBJ2-7
D: TRBD2
size: NA
CDR3: CASSFTGGRSYEQYF
DNA: TGCGCCAGCAGCTTTACGGGAGGGCGATCCTACGAGCAGTACTTC

V: TRBV28
J: TRBJ1-2
D: NA
size: NA
CDR3: CASSIQGSDTF
DNA: TGTGCCAGCAGCATACAGGGATCTGACACCTTC

V: TRBV9
J: TRBJ1-6
D: NA
size: NA
CDR3: CASSGEDPANSPLHF
DNA: TGTGCCAGCAGCGGGGAGGACCCGGCCAATTCACCCCTCCACTTT

V: TRBV2
J: TRBJ2-3
D: TRBD2
size: NA
CDR3: CASSEVGSGTSTDTQYF
DNA: TGTGCCAGCAGTGAGGTCGGTAGCGGGACTAGCACAGATACGCAGTATTTT

V: TRBV7-2
J: TRBJ2-1
D: NA
size: NA
CDR3: CASSPILARNEQFF
DNA: TGTGCCAGCAGCCCTATTCTAGCTCGCAATGAGCAGTTCTTC

V: TRBV19
J: TRBJ1-5
D: TRBD1
size: NA
CDR3: CASQNRGNNQPQHF
DNA: TGTGCCAGTCAAAACAGGGGAAACAATCAGCCCCAGCATTTT

V: TRBV5-1
J: TRBJ2-5
D: TRBD2
size: NA
CDR3: CASSFVGGEETQYF
DNA: TGCGCCAGCAGCTTTGTTGGGGGGGAAGAGACCCAGTACTTC